This T cell receptor (beta chain) is drawn from a study of cytomegalovirus exposure and HLA in healthy donors. Overall study context: Among approximately 400 genotyped donors, about 80% fell in the Caucasian-associated ancestry cluster.

Primers: 60 Vbeta forward and 13 Jbeta reverse. The protocol was immunoSEQ multiplex PCR, while the TCRdb copy is restricted to in-frame clones and leaves out a portion. Recorded for this sample: over 100,000 clones. General study points: Presence/absence comparisons presumed near-even sequencing depth among donors. Clonal expansion, a later analysis showed, was greater in HLA-associated TCR beta chains than in equally common others.

A remark on this clone: Its antigen remains unidentified.

This CDR3 comprises 16 residues. Germline V gives CDR1 SEHNR, CDR2 FQNEAQ (reference sequence). V gave up 2 bases and J gave up 0 bases; unmatched junction bases: 3. Sequencing was carried out using PBMCs. The receptor was derived from a man between 25 and 39 years old in good health and CMV-seronegative. V gene TRBV7-9 combines with J gene TRBJ2-5; TRBD2 agrees at 10 bases. The CDR3 loop reads CASSLLAGAYQETQYF. The CDR3 nucleotides are TGTGCCAGCAGCTTACTAGCGGGGGCGTACCAAGAGACCCAGTACTTC.